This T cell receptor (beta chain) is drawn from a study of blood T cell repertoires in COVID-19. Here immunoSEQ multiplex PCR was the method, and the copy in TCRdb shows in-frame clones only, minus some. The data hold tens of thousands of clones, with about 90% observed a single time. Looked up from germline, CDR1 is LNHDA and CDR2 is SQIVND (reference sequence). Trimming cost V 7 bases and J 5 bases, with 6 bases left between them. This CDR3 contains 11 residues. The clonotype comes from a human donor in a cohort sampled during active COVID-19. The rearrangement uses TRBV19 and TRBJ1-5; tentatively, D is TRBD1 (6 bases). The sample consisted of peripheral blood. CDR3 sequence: CASKGDQPQHF. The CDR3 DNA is TGTGCCAGTAAGGGGGATCAGCCCCAGCATTTT.